This T cell receptor beta chain appears in the sequencing data of a study of OX40 agonist ivuxolimab in advanced cancers. Profiling relied on immunoSEQ multiplex PCR, and the TCRdb table lists in-frame clones only, not all of them. The sample includes about 50,000 clones, around nine tenths seen only once; the top ten take around 11%. CDR1 and CDR2 (germline): MDHEN, SYDVKM. The V segment lost 3 bases and the J segment 3 bases; nucleotides outside the gene matches: 4. The CDR3 is 15 amino acids. Sample: CD4+ or CD8+ T cells sorted from blood, taken in a trial of the OX40 agonist ivuxolimab. The rearrangement uses TRBV28 and TRBJ2-7; TRBD2 aligns across 11 bases. The source is an adult with an advanced solid tumor such as melanoma, head and neck, liver or kidney cancer. The CDR3 sequence is CASSFRGLADYEQYF. In DNA, the CDR3 is TGTGCCAGCAGTTTCCGGGGACTAGCGGACTACGAGCAGTACTTC.